These 3 T cell receptor beta chains share one sample of origin, sequenced in a study of blood T cell repertoires in COVID-19. The repertoire was sequenced with immunoSEQ multiplex PCR; TCRdb's copy has only in-frame clones and lacks some. The repertoire includes about 300,000 clones, about 85% of them detected once, and approximately 5% sits in the top ten. The specimen sequenced was PBMCs or T cells enriched from blood (not recorded which). Every receptor here comes from a woman younger than 45 who had recovered from COVID-19.

This clone was observed once. The chain carries TRBV3-1 (or the pseudogene TRBV3-2) and TRBJ1-2; the match to TRBD1 covers 9 bases. This CDR3 region has 15 residues. V shed 4 bases and J 5 bases; nucleotides not matched to a gene: 8. Germline V gene data show CDR1 as LGHDT and CDR2 as YNNKEL (reference sequence). Written as DNA, the CDR3 is TGTGCCAGCAGCCCTAGGACAGGGGTGGTATATGGCTACACCTTC. As protein: CASSPRTGVVYGYTF.

The J gene is TRBJ1-1, the V gene TRBV15, with 7 bases that match TRBD1. V was clipped by 5 bases and J by 6 bases; unmatched bases: 3. CDR3 length: 12 residues. The germline gives CDR1 LNHNV, CDR2 YYDKDF (reference sequence). The CDR3 DNA reads TGTGCCACCAGCGGGGGACAGCCTGAAGCTTTCTTT. This encodes CATSGGQPEAFF.

As regards this clone: Other DNA sequences of this sample code for an identical CDR3. The chain uses TRBV5-6 and TRBJ1-5; D is ambiguous. Germline V gives CDR1 SGHDT, CDR2 YYEEEE. V gave up 3 bases and J gave up 0 bases, with 10 bases separating them. The CDR3 has 15 amino acids. This CDR3 reads CASSSGLYSNQPQHF. CDR3 in DNA: TGTGCCAGCAGCTCAGGACTCTATAGCAATCAGCCCCAGCATTTT.